Below, 4 T cell receptor beta chains from the same sample are listed, as sequenced in a study of T cells after yellow fever vaccination. Each CDR3 protein is one row after TCRdb ran MiXCR on the 5' RACE reads. Of 500,000 to 650,000 distinct CDR3 sequences listed, less than 15% are singletons. The sample here was PBMCs, taken on the day of the yellow fever booster vaccination. Every receptor here comes from a young man who received the YFV17D yellow fever vaccine.

Many counts were recorded for this clonotype. This rearrangement joins TRBV9 to TRBJ2-3; D possibly uses TRBD1 or TRBD2 (5 bases each). V lost 2 bases and J 0 bases, leaving 7 bases between the germline ends. The germline V gene encodes CDR1 SGDLS and CDR2 YYNGEE. CDR3 length equals 14 residues. As DNA, the CDR3 is TGTGCCAGCAGCGTGGGGGACAGCACAGATACGCAGTATTTT. Amino acid sequence: CASSVGDSTDTQYF.

V usage is TRBV7-2 and J usage is TRBJ1-1; D might be TRBD1 (5 bases). CDR1 is SGHTA and CDR2 is FQGNSA in the germline V gene. This CDR3 has 12 amino acids. Between the trimmed V and J ends, which lost 4 bases and 7 bases, there was a span of 10 bases. CDR3 amino acids: CASSSRGVEAFF. As DNA, the CDR3 is TGTGCCAGCAGCTCGCGGGGGGTTGAAGCTTTCTTT.

This clonotype was seen many times. Sequence at one end of the junction differs from germline and may be a read error. The chain recombines TRBV5-1 with TRBJ2-1; TRBD2 matches 12 bases. Looked up from germline, CDR1 is SGHRS and CDR2 is YFSETQ. The CDR3 runs to 15 residues. The CDR3 nucleotides are TGTGCCAGCAGTTTAGGGCTAGCGGGAGGGGATGAGCAGTTCTTC. Its translation: CASSLGLAGGDEQFF.

In its sample, this clonotype was seen a few times. V gene TRBV3-1 combines with J gene TRBJ2-5, with no clear D. The CDR3 is 14 amino acids. The germline V and J ends were trimmed by 1 base and 4 bases, with 10 bases remaining between them. CDR1 and CDR2 from the germline V gene are LGHDT and YNNKEL (reference sequence). The CDR3 DNA is TGTGCCAGCAGCCAAGGAGCGCTAGGAGAGACCCAGTACTTC. Its translation: CASSQGALGETQYF.